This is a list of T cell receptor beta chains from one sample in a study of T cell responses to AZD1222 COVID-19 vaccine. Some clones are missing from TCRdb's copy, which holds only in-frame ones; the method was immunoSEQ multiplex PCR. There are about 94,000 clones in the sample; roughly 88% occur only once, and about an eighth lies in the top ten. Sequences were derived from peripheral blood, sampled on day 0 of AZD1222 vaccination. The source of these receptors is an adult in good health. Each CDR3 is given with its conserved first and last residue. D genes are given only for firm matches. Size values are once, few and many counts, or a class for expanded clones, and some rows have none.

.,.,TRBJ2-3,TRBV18,TGTGCCAGCTCACCACCGGGGACTTTTGAGGATACGCAGTATTTT,CASSPPGTFEDTQYF
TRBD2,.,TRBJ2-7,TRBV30,TGTGCCTGGACCTCGGGACTAGTATCTAGGTACGAGCAGTACTTC,CAWTSGLVSRYEQYF
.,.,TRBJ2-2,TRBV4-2,TGTGCCAGCAGCCTGTTGGTAGGGGGGCAGGGCGGGGAGCTGTTTTTT,CASSLLVGGQGGELFF
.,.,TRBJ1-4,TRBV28,TGTGCCAGCAGTTCATTGGAGGGCTTAGGAAGTGAAAAACTGTTTTTT,CASSSLEGLGSEKLFF
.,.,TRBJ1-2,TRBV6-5,TGTGCCAGCAGTCAACCAGGGCTCGGCGGCTACACCTTC,CASSQPGLGGYTF
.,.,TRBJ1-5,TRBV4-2,TGTGCCAGCAGCCAGGCCACAGGGAATCAGCCCCAGCATTTT,CASSQATGNQPQHF
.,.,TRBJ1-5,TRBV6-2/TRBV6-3,TGTGCCAGCAGTTACTCTAAGGGAGGAGCTGATAACCAGCCCCAGCATTTT,CASSYSKGGADNQPQHF
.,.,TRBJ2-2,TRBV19,TGTGCCAGTAGTATGTTATCAAGTGGGGGGCCCGGGGAGCTGTTTTTT,CASSMLSSGGPGELFF
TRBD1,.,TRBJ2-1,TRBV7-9,TGTGCCAGCAGCACGACGGACAGGGTCCTCAATGAGCAGTTCTTC,CASSTTDRVLNEQFF
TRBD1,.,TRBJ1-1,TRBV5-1,TGCGCCAGCAGCTTAAAGACAGGGGGAGGGACGAACACTGAAGCTTTCTTT,CASSLKTGGGTNTEAFF
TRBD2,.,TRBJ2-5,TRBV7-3,TGTGCCAGCAGCCAAAGCGGGGGCAGGGGACAGACCCAGTACTTC,CASSQSGGRGQTQYF
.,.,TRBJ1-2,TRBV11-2,TGTGCCAGCAGCCTACAGCAGGTTACTGGCTACACCTTC,CASSLQQVTGYTF
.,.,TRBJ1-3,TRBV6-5,TGTGCCAGCAGTCGAACAGGATTCTCTGGAAACACCATATATTTT,CASSRTGFSGNTIYF
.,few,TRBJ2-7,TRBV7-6,TGTGCCAGCAGCTCTAGCCGCAGGGACTACGAGCAGTACTTC,CASSSSRRDYEQYF
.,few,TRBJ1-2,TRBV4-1,TGCGCCAGCAGCCCGGAGGTTGGGGGGGCGAATGTTAACTATGGCTACACCTTC,CASSPEVGGANVNYGYTF
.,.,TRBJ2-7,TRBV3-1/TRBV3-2,TGTGCCAGCAGCCATGGGCAAGTCTACGAGCAGTACTTC,CASSHGQVYEQYF
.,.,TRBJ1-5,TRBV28,TGTGCCAGCAGTTTATCGGGGGGTACCCAGCCCCAGCATTTT,CASSLSGGTQPQHF
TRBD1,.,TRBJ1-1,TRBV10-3,TGTGCCATCAGTGAGGTAACAGGGGTGACTGAAGCTTTCTTT,CAISEVTGVTEAFF
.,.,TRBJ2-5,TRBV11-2,TGTGCCAGCAGCATTCAGATTCAAGAGACCCAGTACTTC,CASSIQIQETQYF
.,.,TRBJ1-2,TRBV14,TGTGCCAGCAGCCCCCGACAGAGTTCTGGCTACACCTTC,CASSPRQSSGYTF
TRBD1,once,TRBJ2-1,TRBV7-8,TGTGCCAGCAGCTTAGCGGGACAGTACAATGAGCAGTTCTTC,CASSLAGQYNEQFF
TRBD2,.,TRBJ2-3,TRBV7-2,TGTGCCAGCAGCATCAGCGGGGGGGCAGATACGCAGTATTTT,CASSISGGADTQYF
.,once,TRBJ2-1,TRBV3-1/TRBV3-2,TGTGCCAGCAGCCAGAGGGGGGGGAGATACAATGAGCAGTTCTTC,CASSQRGGRYNEQFF
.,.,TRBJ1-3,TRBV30,TGTGCCTGGAGCCGGGATTCCTCTGGAAACACCATATATTTT,CAWSRDSSGNTIYF
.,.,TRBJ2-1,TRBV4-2,TGTGCCAGCAGCCAAGAGACAGGTTCGAATGAGCAGTTCTTC,CASSQETGSNEQFF
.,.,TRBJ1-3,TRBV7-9,TGTGCCAGCAGCTTAGGAGGGACCGGAAACACCATATATTTT,CASSLGGTGNTIYF
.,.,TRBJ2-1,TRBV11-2,TGTGCCAGCAGCGCCTCTCAAGGGCACAATGAGCAGTTCTTC,CASSASQGHNEQFF
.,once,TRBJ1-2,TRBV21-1,TGTGCCAGCAGCAAAGAGGCACTACATGGCTACACCTTC,CASSKEALHGYTF
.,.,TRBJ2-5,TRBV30,TGTGCCTGGAGTGTAAGGACTACAGAGACCCAGTACTTC,CAWSVRTTETQYF
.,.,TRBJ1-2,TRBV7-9,TGTGCCAGCAGCTTAGCTATAAACTTCTATGGCTACACCTTC,CASSLAINFYGYTF
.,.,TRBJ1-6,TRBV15,TGTGCCACCAGCAGAGATTATGACTATAATTCACCCCTCCACTTT,CATSRDYDYNSPLHF
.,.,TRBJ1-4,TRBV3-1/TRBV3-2,TGTGCCAGCAGCAACGTCCAGGAAAAACTGTTTTTT,CASSNVQEKLFF
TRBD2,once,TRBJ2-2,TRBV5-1,TGCGCCAGTAAAAGCGGGGGCAGTACCGGGGAGCTGTTTTTT,CASKSGGSTGELFF
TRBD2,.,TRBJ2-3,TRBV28,TGTGCCAGCAGTCGTCCGGGACTAGCGGGGGCCGGAGATACGCAGTATTTT,CASSRPGLAGAGDTQYF
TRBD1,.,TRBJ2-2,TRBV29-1,TGCAGCGTGGGGACAGGATCCAACACCGGGGAGCTGTTTTTT,CSVGTGSNTGELFF
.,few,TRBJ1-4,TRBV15,TGTGCCACCAGCCCCCAGATGGGCAGGGATGAAAAACTGTTTTTT,CATSPQMGRDEKLFF
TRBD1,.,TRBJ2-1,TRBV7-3,TGTGCCAGCGGGACAGGGGGTGACAATGAGCAGTTCTTC,CASGTGGDNEQFF
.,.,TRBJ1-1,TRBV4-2,TGTGCCAGCAGCCAAGCCCATGGGGGAGGGAACACTGAAGCTTTCTTT,CASSQAHGGGNTEAFF
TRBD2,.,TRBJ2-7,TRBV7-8,TGTGCCAGCAGCCTCGATATTAGCGGGGGGTCCTTCCGAGGGTACTTC,CASSLDISGGSFRGYF
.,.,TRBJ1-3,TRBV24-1,TGTGCCACCCCTAGGGCAGGGAATTCTGGAAACACCATATATTTT,CATPRAGNSGNTIYF
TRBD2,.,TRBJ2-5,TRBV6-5,TGTGCCAGCAGTTACTCTCTAGCGGGGTTGGGAGAGACCCAGTACTTC,CASSYSLAGLGETQYF
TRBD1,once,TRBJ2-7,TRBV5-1,TGCGCCAGCAGCCCCGGGACAGGGGGCTCCTACGAGCAGTACTTC,CASSPGTGGSYEQYF
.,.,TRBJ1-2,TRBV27,TGTGCCAGCAGTTCTTCAGGGTATGGCTACACCTTC,CASSSSGYGYTF
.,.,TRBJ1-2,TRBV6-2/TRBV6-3,TGTGCCAGCAGTACCCCCGACTTGTTTGGCTACACCTTC,CASSTPDLFGYTF
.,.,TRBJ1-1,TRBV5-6,TGTGCCAGCAGCCAGGGGAATGCTGAAGCTTTCTTT,CASSQGNAEAFF
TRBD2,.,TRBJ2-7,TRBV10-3,TGTGCCACCACGGGGGTAGCGGGGACCTCCTACGAGCAGTACTTC,CATTGVAGTSYEQYF
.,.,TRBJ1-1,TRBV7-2,TGTGCCAGCAGCTTAGCGCGGGGAGAAGCTTTCTTT,CASSLARGEAFF
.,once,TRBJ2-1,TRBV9,TGTGCCAGCAGCGTAGTAGCAGGCGGCGAGGAGTTCTTC,CASSVVAGGEEFF
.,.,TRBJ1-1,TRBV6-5,TGTGCCAGCCCTCACATGGCAGGGGATGACACTGAAGCTTTCTTT,CASPHMAGDDTEAFF
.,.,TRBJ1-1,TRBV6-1,TGTGCCAGCAGTGAAGTGAGACAGGTGAACACTGAAGCTTTCTTT,CASSEVRQVNTEAFF
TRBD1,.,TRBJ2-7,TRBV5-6,TGTGCCAGCAGCTTTGACAGGGGATTCTCCTACGAGCAGTACTTC,CASSFDRGFSYEQYF
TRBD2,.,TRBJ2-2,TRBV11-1,TGTGCCAGCACACCAGCGGGGTCCCCCGGGGAGCTGTTTTTT,CASTPAGSPGELFF
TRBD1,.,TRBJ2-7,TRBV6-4,TGTGCCAGCAGCCCGGGACAGGGGCCGTTTGAGCAGTACTTC,CASSPGQGPFEQYF
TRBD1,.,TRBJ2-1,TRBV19,TGTGCCAGTAGTATAATTACCGACAGGGATCTACGGAATGAGCAGTTCTTC,CASSIITDRDLRNEQFF
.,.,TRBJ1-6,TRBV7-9,TGTGCCAGCAGTTACGGACCCGCAGGGGATAATTCACCCCTCCACTTT,CASSYGPAGDNSPLHF
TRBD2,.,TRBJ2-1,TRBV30,TGTGCCTGGAGTGTTGGGACTAGCGGTTACAATGAGCAGTTCTTC,CAWSVGTSGYNEQFF
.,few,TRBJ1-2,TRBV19,TGTGCCAGTAGTATGGCACAGACCTATGGCTACACCTTC,CASSMAQTYGYTF